The clone carrying this T cell receptor (beta chain) has a handful of counts. The CDR3 consists of 15 residues. Germline lookup yields CDR1 KGHSH and CDR2 LQKENI. The J segment lost 4 bases and the V segment lost 5 bases, leaving 6 bases of the junction unmatched. The sample belongs to a study of blood T cell repertoires in COVID-19. About the research overall: Acute and convalescent COVID-19 samples came from the United States, Italy and Spain. The analysed material was cDNA or gDNA that came from T cells, B-cell-depleted T cells, or PBMCs.

Per the study methods: From reference gene primer amplification, estimates of nucleated cell counts were derived. Method: immunoSEQ multiplex PCR; TCRdb's copy keeps in-frame clones and lacks some. The DNA was the basis for D and trimming; V, J and clone size are from that table. The sample contains roughly 160,000 clones, roughly 90% of which appear only once. The sequenced sample was peripheral blood. The chain has TRBV18 and TRBJ1-3, with 9 nucleotides matching TRBD1. This sequence originates from a man aged 45-65 years with acute or convalescent COVID-19. CDR3: CASSDGTGQGNTIYF. The CDR3 coding sequence is TGTGCCAGCTCAGACGGGACAGGGCAAGGAAACACCATATATTTT.